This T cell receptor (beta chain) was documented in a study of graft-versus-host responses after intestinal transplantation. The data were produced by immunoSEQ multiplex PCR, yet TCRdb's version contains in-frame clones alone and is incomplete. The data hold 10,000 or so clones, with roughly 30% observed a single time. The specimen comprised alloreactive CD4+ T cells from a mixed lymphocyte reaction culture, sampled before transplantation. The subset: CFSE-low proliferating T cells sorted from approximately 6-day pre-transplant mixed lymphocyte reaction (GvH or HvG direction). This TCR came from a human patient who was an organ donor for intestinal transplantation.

CDR3 sequence reads: CASSFGQGTYNEQFF. Written as DNA, the CDR3 is TGTGCCAGCAGCTTCGGACAGGGTACATACAATGAGCAGTTCTTC. V and J are TRBV11-2 and TRBJ2-1, with TRBD1 identical over 8 bases. Germline V CDR1 and CDR2: SGHAT, FQNNGV. Trimming cost V 3 bases and J 4 bases; bases outside gene matches: 5. This CDR3 is built from 15 residues.